The next 27 T cell receptor beta chains were all read from a single sample in a study of T cell responses to AZD1222 COVID-19 vaccine (dated by TCRdb to the early 2020s). The sample's time point label, decoded: baseline before first vaccination. The treatment or condition label, as the study defines it: meningococcal conjugate vaccine given as trial control. Libraries were made using the immunoSEQ multiplex PCR assay. The immuneACCESS repertoire file appears here via TCRdb, limited to in-frame rearrangements. These files lack a portion of the clones; in checked studies, under half of the deficit traces to unresolved V genes, and the cause of the others is not known. This sample lists around 88,000 clones; around 88% were detected once. The top ten constitute about 9.4% of the sample. The specimen was peripheral blood, collected on day 0 of MenACWY control vaccination. These receptors all stem from an adult in good health.

This clone was detected only a few times. The CDR3 region has the DNA TGTGCCAGTAGTGTACAGGGGGGTTACACTGAAGCTTTCTTT. The encoded protein is CASSVQGGYTEAFF. V is TRBV19 and J is TRBJ1-1; 8 bases are a match to TRBD1. Germline CDR1 is LNHDA and CDR2 is SQIVND (reference sequence). The CDR3 contains 14 residues. With 5 bases clipped from V and 3 bases from J, the junction kept 5 bases outside the gene matches. Full variable domain (rest looked up from reference TRBV19 and TRBJ1-1): DGGITQSPKYLFRKEGQNVTLSCEQNLNHDAMYWYRQDPGQGLRLIYYSQIVNDFQKGDIAEGYSVSREKKESFPLTVTSAQKNPTAFYLCASSVQGGYTEAFFGQGTRLTVV.

The genes are TRBV29-1 and TRBJ1-1; 8 nucleotides agree with TRBD1. The trim removed 5 bases at V and 1 base at J, leaving 3 bases unmatched. Germline assignment: CDR1 SQVTM and CDR2 ANQGSEA. The CDR3 totals 13 residues. CDR3 loop: CSVSGQANTEAFF. The CDR3 DNA sequence: TGCAGCGTTTCGGGACAGGCGAACACTGAAGCTTTCTTT.

The rearrangement joins TRBV6-5 to TRBJ2-3; 7 bases are shared with TRBD2. Looked up from germline, CDR1 is MNHEY and CDR2 is SVGAGI. The CDR3 loop spans 15 amino acids. The V and J ends lost 6 bases and 2 bases, in that order; junction bases with no gene match: 8. The CDR3 DNA reads as TGTGCCAGCAGGCCCAGCGGGGTCCTCACAGATACGCAGTATTTT. Amino acid sequence: CASRPSGVLTDTQYF.

The gene calls are TRBV27 and TRBJ2-4; D call uncertain. Per germline, CDR1 MNHEY and CDR2 SMNVEV (reference sequence). CDR3 length equals 15 residues. Between the trimmed V and J ends, which lost 5 bases and 0 bases, there was a span of 11 bases. CDR3 DNA sequence: TGTGCCAGCAGTCCCCCGAATCTAGCCAAAAACATTCAGTACTTC. It codes for CASSPPNLAKNIQYF.

This chain links TRBV15 with TRBJ2-2, with D tentatively TRBD2 (6 bases). This CDR3 spans 15 amino acids. V lost 0 bases and J 7 bases, leaving 12 bases between the germline ends. Germline-derived CDR1 and CDR2 are LNHNV and YYDKDF (reference sequence). CDR3 protein: CATSRDGRGGGELFF. The CDR3 DNA follows: TGTGCCACCAGCAGAGATGGTAGGGGAGGCGGGGAGCTGTTTTTT.

The chain employs TRBV18 and TRBJ2-4; D gene ambiguous. CDR1 KGHSH and CDR2 LQKENI come from the germline V gene. V was shortened by 0 bases and J by 6 bases, with 18 bases between the two germline ends. The CDR3 has 17 amino acids. CDR3 sequence (DNA): TGTGCCAGCTCACCACCTACGGAGACCTCTCCGAGAAACATTCAGTACTTC. Encoded protein: CASSPPTETSPRNIQYF.

This rearrangement joins TRBV6-2 or TRBV6-3 to TRBJ1-4, with no clear D. The germline CDR1 and CDR2 sequences are MNHEY and SVGEGT. V shed 5 bases and J shed 5 bases, with 15 bases lying between them. The CDR3 has 15 residues. CDR3 nucleotides: TGTGCCAGCAGTCCGCGAGGGAGGGCCAATGAAAAACTGTTTTTT. Translated, it gives CASSPRGRANEKLFF.

The chain links TRBV5-4 to TRBJ2-7, with 9 bases that match TRBD1. The V gene's germline CDR1 is SGHNT and CDR2 YYREEE (reference sequence). Trimming cost V 4 bases and J 5 bases; bases outside gene matches: 10. This CDR3 is built from 15 residues. The DNA of the CDR3 is TGTGCCAGCAGCCTGCCGGGACAGGGTTTCAACGAGCAGTACTTC. This gives the protein CASSLPGQGFNEQYF.

J is TRBJ1-4 and V is TRBV15, with D hard to call. The germline CDR1 and CDR2 sequences are LNHNV and YYDKDF (reference sequence). The V gene lost 3 bases and the J gene lost 3 bases, with 5 bases spanning the gap. The CDR3 length is 13 residues. The CDR3 spells CATSRTSNEKLFF. CDR3 in DNA: TGTGCCACCAGCAGGACCTCTAATGAAAAACTGTTTTTT.

This rearrangement joins TRBV18 to TRBJ2-7; the match to TRBD1 covers 10 bases. The CDR3 extends over 18 amino acids. J lost 2 bases, V lost 3 bases, and 13 bases had no gene match. CDR1 is KGHSH, CDR2 LQKENI, per germline. The CDR3 loop is CASSPQSGGQGFTYEQYF. DNA for the CDR3: TGTGCCAGCTCACCTCAATCTGGGGGACAGGGGTTTACCTACGAGCAGTACTTC. Based on the CDR3 plus reference TRBV18 and TRBJ2-7, the full variable domain is NAGVMQNPRHLVRRRGQEARLRCSPMKGHSHVYWYRQLPEEGLKFMVYLQKENIIDESGMPKERFSAEFPKEGPSILRIQQVVRGDSAAYFCASSPQSGGQGFTYEQYFGPGTRLTVT.

The chain couples TRBV6-5 to TRBJ1-2, with 9 nucleotides matching TRBD1. This CDR3 comprises 16 residues. Germline V gene sequence: CDR1 MNHEY, CDR2 SVGAGI. J was trimmed by 4 bases and V by 2 bases; bases with no gene match: 8. This CDR3 is CASSYREQGAGYGYTF. The DNA for the CDR3 is TGTGCCAGCAGTTACAGGGAACAGGGGGCCGGCTATGGCTACACCTTC.

J is TRBJ2-6 and V is TRBV18; 12 bases match TRBD2. The CDR3 length is 18 residues. The V and J ends lost 8 bases and 0 bases, in that order; junction bases with no gene match: 8. The germline CDR1 and CDR2 sequences are KGHSH and LQKENI. The DNA of the CDR3 is TGTGCCAGCGCCCTGACTAGCGGGGGCGCCTCTGGGGCCAACGTCCTGACTTTC. As protein: CASALTSGGASGANVLTF. The whole variable domain, filled in from reference TRBV18 and TRBJ2-6, reads NAGVMQNPRHLVRRRGQEARLRCSPMKGHSHVYWYRQLPEEGLKFMVYLQKENIIDESGMPKERFSAEFPKEGPSILRIQQVVRGDSAAYFCASALTSGGASGANVLTFGAGSRLTVL.

The chain links TRBV12-3 or TRBV12-4 to TRBJ1-2, with a tentative D call TRBD1 (6 bases). The CDR3 extends over 11 amino acids. Deletions cut 11 bases from V and 7 bases from J, with 14 bases between. CDR3 sequence reads: CAQDLRGGYTF. DNA of the CDR3: TGTGCCCAGGACCTCAGGGGTGGCTACACCTTC.

The chain is built from TRBV27 and TRBJ1-5; a weak D match, TRBD1 (5 bases). CDR1 and CDR2 from the germline V gene are MNHEY and SMNVEV (reference sequence). This CDR3 spans 15 amino acids. V lost 7 bases and J 4 bases, leaving 17 bases between the germline ends. CDR3 amino acids: CASIPKGRVNQPQHF. For the CDR3, the DNA is TGTGCCAGCATCCCAAAGGGCAGGGTTAATCAGCCCCAGCATTTT.

The rearrangement links TRBV10-3 to TRBJ2-7; the D gene is possibly TRBD1 (5 bases). V shed 5 bases and J shed 5 bases, with 13 bases lying between them. This CDR3 has 13 amino acids. Germline CDR1 and CDR2: ENHRY and SYGVKD. Here the CDR3 reads CAISQAEGDEQYF. In DNA form, the CDR3 reads TGTGCCATCAGTCAAGCAGAAGGGGACGAGCAGTACTTC.

V gene TRBV5-1 combines with J gene TRBJ2-1, with D possibly being TRBD1 (6 bases). The CDR3 is 16 residues long. V dropped 0 bases and J dropped 10 bases, with 20 bases sitting between them. Germline V CDR1 and CDR2: SGHRS, YFSETQ. CDR3 sequence (DNA): TGCGCCAGCAGCTTGGCCATACAGGGCCAAACCGGGGAGCAGTTCTTC. Amino acids: CASSLAIQGQTGEQFF. Variable domain in full (rest from reference TRBV5-1 and TRBJ2-1): KAGVTQTPRYLIKTRGQQVTLSCSPISGHRSVSWYQQTPGQGLQFLFEYFSETQRNKGNFPGRFSGRQFSNSRSEMNVSTLELGDSALYLCASSLAIQGQTGEQFFGPGTRLTVL.

This clone was detected a few times. The rearrangement links TRBV6-5 to TRBJ2-7; D is perhaps TRBD2 (5 bases). The CDR3 runs 14 residues. The V end lost 5 bases, the J end lost 3 bases, and 14 bases lay between the germline ends. Per germline, CDR1 MNHEY and CDR2 SVGAGI. The CDR3 nucleotides read TGTGCCAGCAGTAGGACGGACGAGGGCTACGAGCAGTACTTC. This gives the protein CASSRTDEGYEQYF.

The chain combines TRBV7-2 with TRBJ1-4; D not certain. The V end lost 2 bases, the J end lost 5 bases, and 12 bases lay between the germline ends. This CDR3 is 15 amino acids long. The germline V gene encodes CDR1 SGHTA and CDR2 FQGNSA. The chain's CDR3 is CASSLLGNKNEKLFF. The CDR3 DNA follows: TGTGCCAGCAGCTTACTGGGGAATAAGAATGAAAAACTGTTTTTT.

This clone has just one count. This chain uses TRBV2 with TRBJ1-2; 7 bases map to TRBD1. The CDR3 covers 14 residues. Trimming removed 6 bases from V and 8 bases from J; junction bases left unmatched: 12. Germline V gives CDR1 SNHLY, CDR2 FYNNEI. The CDR3 DNA reads as TGTGCCAGCAGCCTCACGACAGGGACAGACGGCTACACCTTC. It encodes CASSLTTGTDGYTF.

This clone was seen only once. This chain links TRBV30 with TRBJ2-5; 8 nucleotides line up with TRBD1. This CDR3 is 14 amino acids long. J was trimmed by 1 base and V by 3 bases; bases with no gene match: 4. Germline lookup yields CDR1 GTSNPN and CDR2 SVGIG (reference sequence). In DNA form, the CDR3 reads TGTGCCTGGAGCAGGGGACAGGTCCAAGAGACCCAGTACTTC. Protein product: CAWSRGQVQETQYF.

The chain links TRBV28 to TRBJ1-2; D might be TRBD1 (6 bases). The CDR3 contains 16 residues. Trimming cost V 2 bases and J 4 bases, with 17 bases left between them. Germline lookup yields CDR1 MDHEN and CDR2 SYDVKM. CDR3 sequence: CASSLTDRRALYGYTF. The DNA for the CDR3 is TGTGCCAGCAGTTTAACCGACAGGCGGGCCCTCTATGGCTACACCTTC.

The rearrangement uses TRBV11-2 and TRBJ2-7; D ambiguous. There are 15 residues in the CDR3. Trimming removed 0 bases from V and 3 bases from J, with 12 bases in between. Germline loops: CDR1 SGHAT, CDR2 FQNNGV. The CDR3 region is CASSLDSPRHYEQYF. CDR3 nucleotide sequence: TGTGCCAGCAGCTTAGATTCCCCAAGGCACTACGAGCAGTACTTC.

This chain connects TRBV2 to TRBJ2-7; D is possibly TRBD1 (5 bases). Trimming pared 5 bases from V and 2 bases from J, leaving 13 bases between. The length of the CDR3 is 14 residues. The germline V gene has CDR1 SNHLY and CDR2 FYNNEI. The DNA for the CDR3 is TGTGCCAGCAGTTTAGGGGTTGGTCCCTACGAGCAGTACTTC. Protein product: CASSLGVGPYEQYF. The whole variable domain, filled in from reference TRBV2 and TRBJ2-7, reads EPEVTQTPSHQVTQMGQEVILRCVPISNHLYFYWYRQILGQKVEFLVSFYNNEISEKSEIFDDQFSVERPDGSNFTLKIRSTKLEDSAMYFCASSLGVGPYEQYFGPGTRLTVT.

The rearrangement joins TRBV5-1 to TRBJ1-5; 7 bases are a match to TRBD1. J lost 6 bases, V lost 2 bases, and 8 bases had no gene match. CDR3 length: 15 residues. Germline V gene sequence: CDR1 SGHRS, CDR2 YFSETQ. The CDR3 DNA follows: TGCGCCAGCAGCTTAGGGACAGCGGGGGGTCAGCCCCAGCATTTT. Translating gives CASSLGTAGGQPQHF.

The chain has TRBV9 and TRBJ2-7, with a tentative D call TRBD1 (5 bases). Trimming shortened V by 0 bases and J by 3 bases, and 13 bases separated the two germline ends. The CDR3 length is 15 residues. Germline CDR1 SGDLS, CDR2 YYNGEE. CDR3 in DNA: TGTGCCAGCAGCGTAGGTCCTTCAGGGAACTACGAGCAGTACTTC. Amino acids: CASSVGPSGNYEQYF.

This sequence joins TRBV12-3 or TRBV12-4 and TRBJ1-6; D uncertain. The CDR3 runs to 11 residues. Trimming took off 8 bases at V and 12 bases at J, with 11 bases between the two ends. This CDR3 is CASGVPGPLHF. CDR3 nucleotide sequence: TGTGCCAGCGGCGTCCCGGGACCCCTCCACTTT.

The chain carries TRBV3-1 (or the pseudogene TRBV3-2) and TRBJ2-1; the D gene is possibly TRBD2 (5 bases). V shed 0 bases and J shed 10 bases, with 13 bases lying between them. This CDR3 has 14 amino acids. Looked up from germline, CDR1 is LGHDT and CDR2 is YNNKEL (reference sequence). CDR3 bases: TGTGCCAGCAGCCAAGACGGAGACTACGAGGAGCAGTTCTTC. Residues: CASSQDGDYEEQFF.